This T cell receptor beta chain was profiled in a study of OX40 agonist ivuxolimab in advanced cancers. With respect to this clone: The antigen is undetermined.

Germline values: CDR1 SNHLY, CDR2 FYNNEI. V was pared by 4 bases and J by 3 bases, with 9 bases between. CDR3 size: 13 residues. Sequencing was performed with immunoSEQ multiplex PCR; in TCRdb, only in-frame clones are kept and a portion is missing. The repertoire holds tens of thousands of clones, around nine tenths seen once, with approximately 1.3% in the top ten. Study-level results: Expanded peripheral T cells had an undetermined antigen specificity. Clones of CD4+ and CD8+ blood T cells grew by week 6 at doses of 0.1 to 3.0 mg/kg.

The receptor was derived from an adult with an advanced solid tumor such as melanoma, head and neck, liver or kidney cancer. The chain recombines TRBV2 with TRBJ1-1, with D possibly matching TRBD1 (6 bases). Material: CD4+ or CD8+ T cells sorted from blood, obtained in a trial of the OX40 agonist ivuxolimab. CDR3 coding DNA: TGTGCCAGCAGTGTTTACAGGGACACTGAAGCTTTCTTT. It encodes CASSVYRDTEAFF.